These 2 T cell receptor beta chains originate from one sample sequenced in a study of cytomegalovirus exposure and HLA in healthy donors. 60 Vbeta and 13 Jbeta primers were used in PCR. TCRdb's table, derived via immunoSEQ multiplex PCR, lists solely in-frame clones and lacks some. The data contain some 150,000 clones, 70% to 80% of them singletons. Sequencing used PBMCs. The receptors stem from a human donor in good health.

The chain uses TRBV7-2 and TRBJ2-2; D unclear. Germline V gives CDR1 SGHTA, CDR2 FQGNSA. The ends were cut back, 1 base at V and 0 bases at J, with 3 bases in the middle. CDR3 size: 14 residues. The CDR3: CASSLDSNTGELFF. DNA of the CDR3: TGTGCCAGCAGCTTAGACTCGAACACCGGGGAGCTGTTTTTT.

The CDR3 loop is CASSYSGQGTEAFF. The DNA of the CDR3 is TGTGCCAGCAGTTACTCGGGGCAGGGCACTGAAGCTTTCTTT. V gene TRBV6-6 combines with J gene TRBJ1-1; D perhaps matches TRBD1 (5 bases). This CDR3 has 14 amino acids. Trimming left V 0 bases short and J 4 bases short, with 9 bases between. The germline V gene has CDR1 MNHNY and CDR2 SVGAGI (reference sequence).